This T cell receptor (beta chain) was found in a study of T cell responses to AZD1222 COVID-19 vaccine. TCRdb keeps only in-frame clones here, not all; method: immunoSEQ multiplex PCR. This table holds about 140,000 clones, 91% found once. This CDR3 region has 14 residues. Germline CDR1 and CDR2: LNHDA and SQIVND (reference sequence). Trimming removed 4 bases from V and 3 bases from J; junction bases left unmatched: 4. Regarding the study as a whole: Seropositivity was recorded at baseline in only a handful of AZD1222 recipients. With two AZD1222 doses given, Spike-specific TCR breadth and depth both rose.

Turning to this clone: Its antigen remains unknown.

The chain couples TRBV19 to TRBJ1-1; TRBD1 matches at 8 bases. This receptor was identified in an adult who received the MenACWY meningococcal vaccine as a control. The sequences come from peripheral blood, collected 28 days after the second dose of the MenACWY control vaccine. CDR3: CASSNRGGDTEAFF. The CDR3 nucleotides are TGTGCCAGTAGTAACAGGGGGGGGGACACTGAAGCTTTCTTT.